This TCR beta chain was identified in a study of shared clonotypes between healthy human individuals. Study in general: Each donor contributed plates that comprised three CD4 naive, three CD4 memory, two CD8 naive and one CD8 memory.

The CDR3 is made up of 11 amino acids. Deletions cut 7 bases from V and 9 bases from J, with 13 bases between. CDR1 SNHLY and CDR2 FYNNEI come from the germline V gene. Only in-frame clones appear in the TCRdb table, and some are missing; sequencing was by immunoSEQ multiplex PCR. Among approximately 980,000 clones listed, 76% were seen once. The table lists this clone with many counts. The antigen remains unidentified. Overall study results and limits: Investigators expected sequencing depth to affect clonotype sharing among donors.

The sequencing input was memory CD4+ T cells sorted from blood. Subset reported: CD45RA-negative fraction. This TCR derives from a man aged 18 to 29 in good health. The V gene is TRBV2, the J gene TRBJ2-7; a possible D gene is TRBD2 (7 bases). The CDR3 DNA sequence: TGTGCCAGCAAGGGGGAGGGAGCGCAGTACTTC. Translation: CASKGEGAQYF.